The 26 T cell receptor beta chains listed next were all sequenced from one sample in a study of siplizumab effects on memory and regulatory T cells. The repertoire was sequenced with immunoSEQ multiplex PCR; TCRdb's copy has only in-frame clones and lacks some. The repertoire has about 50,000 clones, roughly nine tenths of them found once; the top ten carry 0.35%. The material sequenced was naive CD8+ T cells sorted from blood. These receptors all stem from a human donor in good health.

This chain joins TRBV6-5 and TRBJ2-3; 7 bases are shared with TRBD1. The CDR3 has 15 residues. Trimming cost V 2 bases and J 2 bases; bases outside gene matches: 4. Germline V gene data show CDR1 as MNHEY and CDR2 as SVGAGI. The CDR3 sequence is CASSYEQGITDTQYF. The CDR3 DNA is TGTGCCAGCAGTTACGAACAGGGGATCACAGATACGCAGTATTTT.

CDR3 protein: CASSEERNYGYTF. In DNA, the CDR3 is TGTGCCAGCAGTGAAGAACGGAACTATGGCTACACCTTC. This rearrangement joins TRBV2 to TRBJ1-2; no clear D gene. This CDR3 comprises 13 residues. Germline-derived CDR1 and CDR2 are SNHLY and FYNNEI. With 1 base removed from V and 2 bases from J, the gap between germline ends came to 5 bases.

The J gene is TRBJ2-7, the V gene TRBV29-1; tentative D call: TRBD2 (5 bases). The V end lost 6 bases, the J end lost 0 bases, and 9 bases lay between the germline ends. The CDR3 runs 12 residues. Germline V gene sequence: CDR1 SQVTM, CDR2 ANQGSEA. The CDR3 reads CSVAETSYEQYF. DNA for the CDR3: TGCAGCGTAGCGGAAACCTCCTACGAGCAGTACTTC.

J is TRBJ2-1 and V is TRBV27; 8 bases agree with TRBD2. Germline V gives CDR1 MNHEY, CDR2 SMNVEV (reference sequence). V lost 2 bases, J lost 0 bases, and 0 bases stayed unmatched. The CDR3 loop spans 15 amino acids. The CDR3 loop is CASSLSGSSYNEQFF. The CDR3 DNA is TGTGCCAGCAGTTTAAGCGGGAGCTCCTACAATGAGCAGTTCTTC.

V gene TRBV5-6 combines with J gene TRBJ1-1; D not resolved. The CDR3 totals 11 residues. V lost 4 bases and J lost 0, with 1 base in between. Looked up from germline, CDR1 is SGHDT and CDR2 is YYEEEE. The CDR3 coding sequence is TGTGCCAGCAGCCTGAACACTGAAGCTTTCTTT. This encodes CASSLNTEAFF.

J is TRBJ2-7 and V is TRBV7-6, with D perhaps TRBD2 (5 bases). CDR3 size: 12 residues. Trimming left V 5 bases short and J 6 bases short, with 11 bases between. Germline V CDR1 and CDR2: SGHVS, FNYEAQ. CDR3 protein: CASSPSGVEQYF. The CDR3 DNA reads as TGTGCCAGCAGCCCATCCGGGGTCGAGCAGTACTTC.

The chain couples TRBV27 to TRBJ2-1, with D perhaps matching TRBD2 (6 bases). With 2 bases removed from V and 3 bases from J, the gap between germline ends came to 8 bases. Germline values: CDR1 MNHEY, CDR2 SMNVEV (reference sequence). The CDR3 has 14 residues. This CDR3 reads CASSLGGNYNEQFF. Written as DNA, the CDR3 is TGTGCCAGCAGTTTAGGCGGGAACTACAATGAGCAGTTCTTC.

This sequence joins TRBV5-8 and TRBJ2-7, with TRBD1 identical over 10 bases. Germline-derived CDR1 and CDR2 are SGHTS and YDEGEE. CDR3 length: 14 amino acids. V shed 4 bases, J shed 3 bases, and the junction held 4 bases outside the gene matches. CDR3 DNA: TGTGCCAGCAGCGCGGGACAGGGGCTCTACGAGCAGTACTTC. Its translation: CASSAGQGLYEQYF.

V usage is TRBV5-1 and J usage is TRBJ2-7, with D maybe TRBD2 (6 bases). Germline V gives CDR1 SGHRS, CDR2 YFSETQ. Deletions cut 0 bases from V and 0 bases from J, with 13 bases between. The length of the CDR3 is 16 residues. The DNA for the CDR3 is TGCGCCAGCAGCTTGGAGTTCGGGGGAAACTCCTACGAGCAGTACTTC. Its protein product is CASSLEFGGNSYEQYF.

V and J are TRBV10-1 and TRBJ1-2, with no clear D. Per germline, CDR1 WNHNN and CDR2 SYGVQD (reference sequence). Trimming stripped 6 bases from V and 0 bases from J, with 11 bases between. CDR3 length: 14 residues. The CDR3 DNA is TGCGCCAGCAGCAATCGGGCACCTAACTATGGCTACACCTTC. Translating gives CASSNRAPNYGYTF.

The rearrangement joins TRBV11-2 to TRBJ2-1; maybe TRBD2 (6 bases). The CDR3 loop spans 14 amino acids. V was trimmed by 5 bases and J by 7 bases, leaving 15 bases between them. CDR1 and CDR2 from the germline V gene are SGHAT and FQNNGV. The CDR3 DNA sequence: TGTGCCAGCAGCCCAGGGACTGTTAGGAATGAGCAGTTCTTC. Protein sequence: CASSPGTVRNEQFF.

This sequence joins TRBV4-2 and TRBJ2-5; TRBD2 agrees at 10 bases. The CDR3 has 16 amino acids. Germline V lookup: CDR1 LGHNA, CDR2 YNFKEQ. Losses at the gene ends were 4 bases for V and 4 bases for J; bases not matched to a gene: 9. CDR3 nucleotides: TGTGCCAGCAGCCCGCGGGTAGCGGGGGGATCAGAGACCCAGTACTTC. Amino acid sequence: CASSPRVAGGSETQYF.

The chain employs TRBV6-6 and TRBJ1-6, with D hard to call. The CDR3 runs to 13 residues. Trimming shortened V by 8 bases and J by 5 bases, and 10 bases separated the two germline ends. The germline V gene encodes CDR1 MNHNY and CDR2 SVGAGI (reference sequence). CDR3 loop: CASGVVNNSPLHF. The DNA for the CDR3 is TGTGCCAGCGGGGTAGTAAATAATTCACCCCTCCACTTT.

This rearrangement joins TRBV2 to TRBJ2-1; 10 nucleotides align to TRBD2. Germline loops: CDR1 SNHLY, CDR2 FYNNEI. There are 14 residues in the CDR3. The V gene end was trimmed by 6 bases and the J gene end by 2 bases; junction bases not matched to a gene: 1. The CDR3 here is CASRSGRAYNEQFF. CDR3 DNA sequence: TGTGCCAGCAGGAGCGGGAGGGCCTACAATGAGCAGTTCTTC.

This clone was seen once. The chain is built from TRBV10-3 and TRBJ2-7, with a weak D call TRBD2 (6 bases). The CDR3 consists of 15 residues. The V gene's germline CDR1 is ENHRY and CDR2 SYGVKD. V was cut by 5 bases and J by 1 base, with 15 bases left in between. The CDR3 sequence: CAISSTEGYSYEQYF. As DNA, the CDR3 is TGTGCCATCAGTAGTACGGAGGGCTATTCCTACGAGCAGTACTTC.

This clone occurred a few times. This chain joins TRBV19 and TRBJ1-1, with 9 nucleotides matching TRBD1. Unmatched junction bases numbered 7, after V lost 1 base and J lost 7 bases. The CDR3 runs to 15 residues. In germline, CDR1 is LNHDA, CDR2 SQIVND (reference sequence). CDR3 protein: CASSIAGQGGIEAFF. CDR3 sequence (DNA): TGTGCCAGTAGTATAGCGGGACAGGGAGGGATTGAAGCTTTCTTT.

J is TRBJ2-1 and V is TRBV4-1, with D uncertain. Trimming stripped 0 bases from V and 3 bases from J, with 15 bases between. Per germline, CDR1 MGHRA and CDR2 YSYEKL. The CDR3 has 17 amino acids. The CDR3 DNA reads TGCGCCAGCAGCCAAGATCGAGCAGGACCATACTACAATGAGCAGTTCTTC. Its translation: CASSQDRAGPYYNEQFF.

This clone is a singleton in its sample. This CDR3 reads CASSASLPSSGPFIEQYF. The CDR3 nucleotides are TGTGCCAGCAGCGCCAGCCTCCCGTCGTCGGGCCCCTTTATCGAGCAGTACTTC. The genes are TRBV5-4 and TRBJ2-7; the D is unclear. V dropped 4 bases and J dropped 6 bases, with 29 bases sitting between them. CDR1 SGHNT and CDR2 YYREEE come from the germline V gene (reference sequence). This CDR3 is 18 amino acids long.

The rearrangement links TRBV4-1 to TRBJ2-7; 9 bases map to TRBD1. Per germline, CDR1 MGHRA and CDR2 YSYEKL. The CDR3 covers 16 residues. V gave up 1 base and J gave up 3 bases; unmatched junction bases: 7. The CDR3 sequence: CASSQGVGQGLYEQYF. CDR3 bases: TGCGCCAGCAGCCAAGGAGTAGGACAGGGGCTCTACGAGCAGTACTTC.

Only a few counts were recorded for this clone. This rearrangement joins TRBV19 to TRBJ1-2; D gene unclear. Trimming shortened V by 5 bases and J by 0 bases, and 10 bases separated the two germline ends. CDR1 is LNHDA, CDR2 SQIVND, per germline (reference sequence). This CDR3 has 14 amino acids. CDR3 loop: CASSPAGANYGYTF. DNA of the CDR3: TGTGCCAGTAGTCCGGCAGGAGCTAACTATGGCTACACCTTC.

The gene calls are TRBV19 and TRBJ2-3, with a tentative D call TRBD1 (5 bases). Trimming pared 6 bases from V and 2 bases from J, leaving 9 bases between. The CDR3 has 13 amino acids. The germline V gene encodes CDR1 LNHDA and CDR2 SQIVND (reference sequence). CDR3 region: CASSQGSTDTQYF. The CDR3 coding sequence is TGTGCCAGTAGCCAGGGTTCCACAGATACGCAGTATTTT.

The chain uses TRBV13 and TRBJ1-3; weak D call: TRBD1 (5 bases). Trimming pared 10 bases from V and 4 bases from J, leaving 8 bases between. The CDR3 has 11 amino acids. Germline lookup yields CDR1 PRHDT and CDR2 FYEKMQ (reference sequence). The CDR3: CATSGGNTIYF. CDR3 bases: TGTGCCACCTCAGGGGGAAACACCATATATTTT.

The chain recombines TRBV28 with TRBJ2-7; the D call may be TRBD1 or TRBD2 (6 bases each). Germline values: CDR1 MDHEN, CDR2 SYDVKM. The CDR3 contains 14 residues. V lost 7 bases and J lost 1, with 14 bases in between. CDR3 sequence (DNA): TGTGCCAGCATGGGCCGGGGGCTATCCTACGAGCAGTACTTC. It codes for CASMGRGLSYEQYF.

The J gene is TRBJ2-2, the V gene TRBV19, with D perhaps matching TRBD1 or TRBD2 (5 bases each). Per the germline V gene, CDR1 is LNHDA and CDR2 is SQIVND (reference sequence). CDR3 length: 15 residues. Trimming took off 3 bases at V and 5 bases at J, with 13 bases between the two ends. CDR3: CASSMAGTVTGELFF. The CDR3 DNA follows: TGTGCCAGTAGTATGGCCGGGACGGTGACCGGGGAGCTGTTTTTT.

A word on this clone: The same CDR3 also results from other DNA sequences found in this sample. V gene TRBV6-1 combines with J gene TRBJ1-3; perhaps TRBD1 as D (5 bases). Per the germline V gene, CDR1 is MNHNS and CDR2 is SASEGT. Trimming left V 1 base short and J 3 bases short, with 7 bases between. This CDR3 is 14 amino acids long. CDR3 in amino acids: CASSEGGSGNTIYF. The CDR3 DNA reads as TGTGCCAGCAGTGAAGGGGGCAGTGGAAACACCATATATTTT.

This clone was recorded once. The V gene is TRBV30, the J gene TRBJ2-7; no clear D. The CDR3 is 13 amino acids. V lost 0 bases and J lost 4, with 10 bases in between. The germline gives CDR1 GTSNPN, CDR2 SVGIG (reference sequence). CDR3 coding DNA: TGTGCCTGGAGTGTTTCGGGCATATACGAGCAGTACTTC. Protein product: CAWSVSGIYEQYF.